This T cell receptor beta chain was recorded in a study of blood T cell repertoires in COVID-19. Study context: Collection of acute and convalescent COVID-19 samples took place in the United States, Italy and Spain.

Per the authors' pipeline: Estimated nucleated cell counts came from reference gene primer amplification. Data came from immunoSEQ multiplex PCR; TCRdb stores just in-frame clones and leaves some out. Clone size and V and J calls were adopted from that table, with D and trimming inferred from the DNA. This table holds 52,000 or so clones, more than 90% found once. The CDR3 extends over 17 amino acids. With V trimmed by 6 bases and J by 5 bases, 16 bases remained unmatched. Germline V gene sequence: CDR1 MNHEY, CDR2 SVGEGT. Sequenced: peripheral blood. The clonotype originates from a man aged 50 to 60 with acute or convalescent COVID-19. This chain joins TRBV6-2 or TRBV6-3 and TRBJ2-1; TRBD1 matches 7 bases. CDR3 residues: CASSPQTGPQHDNEQFF. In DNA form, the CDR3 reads TGTGCCAGCAGCCCTCAGACAGGGCCCCAACATGACAATGAGCAGTTCTTC.